What follows is one T cell receptor beta chain and its context. This CDR3 is also generated by other DNA sequences in the sample. This specimen comes from a study of blood T cell repertoires in COVID-19. Study in general: Sample material is recorded as cDNA or gDNA derived from T cells, B-cell-depleted T cells, or PBMCs.

Produced via immunoSEQ multiplex PCR; TCRdb's table is partial and in-frame only. The sample lists about 250,000 clones; roughly 85% were seen once. The CDR3 has 13 residues. V was cut by 4 bases and J by 1 base, with 7 bases left in between. Germline values: CDR1 SGHTA, CDR2 FQGTGA. Sequenced material: PBMCs or T cells enriched from blood (not recorded which). The receptor was derived from a woman aged 40 to 49 who had been exposed to COVID-19. This chain connects TRBV7-3 to TRBJ1-1; D gene uncertain. The CDR3 reads CASSSQANTEAFF. The CDR3 DNA reads as TGTGCCAGCAGCTCGCAGGCGAACACTGAAGCTTTCTTT.